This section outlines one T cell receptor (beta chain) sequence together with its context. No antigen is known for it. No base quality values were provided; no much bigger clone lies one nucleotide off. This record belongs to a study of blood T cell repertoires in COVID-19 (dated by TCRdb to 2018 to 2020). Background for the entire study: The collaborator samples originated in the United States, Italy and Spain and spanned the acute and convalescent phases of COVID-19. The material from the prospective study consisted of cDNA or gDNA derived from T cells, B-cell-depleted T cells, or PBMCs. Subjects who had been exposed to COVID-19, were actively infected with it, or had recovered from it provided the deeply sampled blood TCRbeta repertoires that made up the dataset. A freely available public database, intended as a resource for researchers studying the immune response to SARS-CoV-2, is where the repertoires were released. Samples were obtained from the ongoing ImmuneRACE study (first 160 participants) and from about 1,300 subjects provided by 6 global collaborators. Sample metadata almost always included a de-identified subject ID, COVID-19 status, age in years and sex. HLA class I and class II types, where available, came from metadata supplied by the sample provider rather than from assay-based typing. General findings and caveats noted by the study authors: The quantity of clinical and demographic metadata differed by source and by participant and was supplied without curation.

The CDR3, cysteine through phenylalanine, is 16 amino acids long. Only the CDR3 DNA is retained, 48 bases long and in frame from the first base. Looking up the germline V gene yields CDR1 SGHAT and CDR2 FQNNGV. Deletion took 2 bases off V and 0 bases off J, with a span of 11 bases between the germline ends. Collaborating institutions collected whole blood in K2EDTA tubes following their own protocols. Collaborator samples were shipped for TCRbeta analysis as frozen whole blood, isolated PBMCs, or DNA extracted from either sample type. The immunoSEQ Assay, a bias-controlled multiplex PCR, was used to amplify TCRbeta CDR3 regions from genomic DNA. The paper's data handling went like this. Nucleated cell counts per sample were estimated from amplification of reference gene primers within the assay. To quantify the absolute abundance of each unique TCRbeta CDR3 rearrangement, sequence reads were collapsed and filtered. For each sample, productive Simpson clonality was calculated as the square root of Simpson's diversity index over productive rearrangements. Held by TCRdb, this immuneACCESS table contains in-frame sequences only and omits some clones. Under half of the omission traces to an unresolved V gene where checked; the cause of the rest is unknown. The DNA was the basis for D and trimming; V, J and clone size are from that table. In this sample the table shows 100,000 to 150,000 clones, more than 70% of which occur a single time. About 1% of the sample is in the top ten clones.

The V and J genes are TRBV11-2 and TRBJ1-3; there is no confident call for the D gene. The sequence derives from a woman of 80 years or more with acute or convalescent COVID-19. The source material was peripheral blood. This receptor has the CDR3 CASSLNTASSGNTIYF. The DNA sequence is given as TGTGCCAGCAGCTTAAATACCGCTAGCTCTGGAAACACCATATATTTT.